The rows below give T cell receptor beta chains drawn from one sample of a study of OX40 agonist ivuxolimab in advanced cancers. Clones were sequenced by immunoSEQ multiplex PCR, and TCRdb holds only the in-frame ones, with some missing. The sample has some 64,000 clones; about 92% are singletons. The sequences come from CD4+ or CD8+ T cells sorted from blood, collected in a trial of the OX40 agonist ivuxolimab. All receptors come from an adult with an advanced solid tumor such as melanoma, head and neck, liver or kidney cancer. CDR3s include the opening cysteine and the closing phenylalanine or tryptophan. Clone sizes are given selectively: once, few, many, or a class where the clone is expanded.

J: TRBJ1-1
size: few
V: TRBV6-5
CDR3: CASRGVSTEAFF

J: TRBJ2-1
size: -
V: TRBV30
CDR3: CACTRTSIHNEQFF

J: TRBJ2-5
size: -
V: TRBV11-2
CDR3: CASSLGPLGETQYF

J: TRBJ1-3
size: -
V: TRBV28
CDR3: CASTDPGLENTIYF

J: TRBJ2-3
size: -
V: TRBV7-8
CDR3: CASSFSGSPDTQYF

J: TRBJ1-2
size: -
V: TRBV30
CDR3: CAWSLGTVSVYGYTF

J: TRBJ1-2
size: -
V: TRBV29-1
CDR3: CSVEVFHGTGDGYTF

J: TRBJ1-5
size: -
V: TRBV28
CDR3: CASSRVTGSYSNQPQHF

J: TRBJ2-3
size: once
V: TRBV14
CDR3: CASSQEEEVADTQYF

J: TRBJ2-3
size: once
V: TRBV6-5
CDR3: CASSYQGSGGYTQYF

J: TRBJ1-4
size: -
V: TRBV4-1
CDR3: CASSQDLKGAATNEKLFF

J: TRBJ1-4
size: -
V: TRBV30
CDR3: CAWSVTGEGFEKLFF

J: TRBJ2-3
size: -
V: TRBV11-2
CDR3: CASSLPLSRGGLTDTQYF

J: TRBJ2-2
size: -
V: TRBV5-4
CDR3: CASSFLGRANTGELFF

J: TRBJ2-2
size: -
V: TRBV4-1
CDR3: CASSQGWGPELFF

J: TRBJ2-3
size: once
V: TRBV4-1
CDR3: CASSQQGVTDTQYF

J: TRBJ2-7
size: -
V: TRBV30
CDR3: CAWSASRESYEQYF

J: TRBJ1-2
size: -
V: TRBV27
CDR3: CASSVQGSYGYTF

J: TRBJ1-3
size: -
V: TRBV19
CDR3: CASSFLGAGQLSGNTIYF

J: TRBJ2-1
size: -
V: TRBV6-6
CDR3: CASSYRADEQFF

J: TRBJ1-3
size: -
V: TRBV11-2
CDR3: CASSPPGLGNTIYF

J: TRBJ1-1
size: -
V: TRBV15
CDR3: CATSTDREVGEAFF

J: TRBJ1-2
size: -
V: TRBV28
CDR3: CASSPGDVRYTF

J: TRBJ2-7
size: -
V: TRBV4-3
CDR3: CASSQGQGAHGEQYF

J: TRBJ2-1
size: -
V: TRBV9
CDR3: CASSVWGNEQFF

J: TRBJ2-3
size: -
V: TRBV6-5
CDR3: CASGTGQGGTDTQYF

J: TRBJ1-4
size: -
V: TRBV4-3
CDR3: CASSRHQGTLEKLFF

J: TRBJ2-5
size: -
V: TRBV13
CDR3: CASSLIRGETQYF

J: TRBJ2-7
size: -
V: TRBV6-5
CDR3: CASSYIAGAAYEQYF

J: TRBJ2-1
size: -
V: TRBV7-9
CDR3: CASSLASAGGPHEQFF

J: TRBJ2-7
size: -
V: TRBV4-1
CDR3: CASSQKAASGGVAYEQYF

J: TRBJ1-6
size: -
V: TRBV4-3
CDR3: CASSQDGGSSYNSPLHF

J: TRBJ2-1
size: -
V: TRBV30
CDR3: CAWSLADYNEQFF

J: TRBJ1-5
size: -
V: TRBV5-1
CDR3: CASSWTPVDTGQPQHF

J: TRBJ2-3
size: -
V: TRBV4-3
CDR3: CASSQTTLIRVFGRTDTQYF

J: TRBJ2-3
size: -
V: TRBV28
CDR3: CASSLGTDGADTQYF

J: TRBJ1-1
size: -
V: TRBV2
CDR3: CASSEPNRATEAFF

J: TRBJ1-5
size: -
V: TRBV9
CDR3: CASSVGDSNPQHF

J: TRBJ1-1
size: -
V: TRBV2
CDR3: CATTLGASRWATEAFF

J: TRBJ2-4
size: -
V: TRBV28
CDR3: CASSLMTEENFILAKNIQYF

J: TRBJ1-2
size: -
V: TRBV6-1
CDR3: CASSTGEAYGYTF

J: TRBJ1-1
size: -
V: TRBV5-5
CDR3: CASTAGTEAFF

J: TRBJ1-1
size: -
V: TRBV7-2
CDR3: CASRENTNTEAFF

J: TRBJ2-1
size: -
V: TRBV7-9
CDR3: CASSTPIDRSSYNEQFF

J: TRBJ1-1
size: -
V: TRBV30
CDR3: CACWPGLENTEAFF

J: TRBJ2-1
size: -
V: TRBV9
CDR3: CASSASSYNEQFF

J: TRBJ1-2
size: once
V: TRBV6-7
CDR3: CASSLGHVYGYTF

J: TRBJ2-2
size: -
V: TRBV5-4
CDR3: CASSYGNTGELFF

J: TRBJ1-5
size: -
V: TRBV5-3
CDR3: CARSLVQSSNQPQHF

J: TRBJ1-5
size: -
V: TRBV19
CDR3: CASSIEVFFSQPQHF

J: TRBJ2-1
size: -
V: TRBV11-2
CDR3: CASSPLTSGGTQYNEQFF

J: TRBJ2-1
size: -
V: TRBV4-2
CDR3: CASQVEHSYNEQFF

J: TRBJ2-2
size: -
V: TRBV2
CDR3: CAREATRERGSGELFF

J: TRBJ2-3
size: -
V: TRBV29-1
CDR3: CSVEVVNRPSQYF

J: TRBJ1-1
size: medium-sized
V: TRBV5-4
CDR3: CASSLPGNTEAFF